The 25 T cell receptor beta chains presented below share a single source sample, sequenced in a study of regulatory T cells in long-lasting Graves disease. The authors built TCR beta libraries using iRepertoire HTBI primers and Arm-PCR of CDR3 regions. TCRdb re-derived calls from the multiplex PCR reads in MiXCR, one entry per CDR3 protein. The data contain some 370,000 distinct CDR3 sequences, about 12% of them singletons. The sample's time point: newly diagnosed GD, antithyroid drugs for less than 3 months. Preparation of the TCR library used RNA extracted from PBMCs. These sequences were also reported in another study, on T cells in Graves' hyperthyroidism and ophthalmopathy.

Sequences were derived from peripheral blood mononuclear cells (PBMCs), sampled at new diagnosis, from a patient treated with antithyroid drugs. These receptors were obtained from a woman aged 18-29 years with Graves disease.

Note on this clonotype: A single base separates this from a much larger clone, so it may be a read error. The V and J genes are TRBV2 and TRBJ2-5; 9 bases are a match to TRBD2. The CDR3 runs to 19 residues. The germline gives CDR1 SNHLY, CDR2 FYNNEI. The trim removed 6 bases at V and 5 bases at J, leaving 22 bases unmatched. The CDR3 loop reads CASSLDGVWTSEDRETQYF. As DNA, the CDR3 is TGTGCCAGCAGCTTAGACGGCGTGTGGACTAGCGAGGACCGGGAGACCCAGTACTTC.

This clonotype has only a few counts. This clone may be a read error of a much larger clone one base away. The chain has TRBV7-9 and TRBJ1-1; no definite D call. V lost 4 bases to trimming and J lost 1 base, with 7 bases between them. CDR1 is SEHNR, CDR2 FQNEAQ, per germline (reference sequence). This CDR3 spans 13 amino acids. CDR3 DNA sequence: TGTGCCAGCAGCTCTGACGCGAACACTGAAGCTTTCTTT. Encoded protein: CASSSDANTEAFF.

Details on this clonotype: This may come from a read error, since a much larger clone is one base off. In this CDR3 the conserved last residue, phenylalanine or tryptophan, is missing, so a read error is likely. This chain links TRBV6-5 with TRBJ1-5; perhaps TRBD1 as D (5 bases). This CDR3 contains 16 residues. The ends were cut back, 2 bases at V and 7 bases at J, with 18 bases in the middle. Germline V lookup: CDR1 MNHEY, CDR2 SVGAGI. CDR3 in amino acids: CASSYTPGKGKQPQHL. The CDR3, as DNA: TGTGCCAGCAGTTACACCCCAGGGAAGGGAAAACAGCCCCAGCATCTT.

On this clonotype: This likely traces to a read error, being one base from a far larger clone. No conserved phenylalanine or tryptophan ends this CDR3, so it is likely a read error. The chain uses TRBV12-3 or TRBV12-4 and TRBJ2-1, with 10 bases that match TRBD1. V lost 3 bases to trimming and J lost 8 bases; unmatched junction nucleotides: 13. CDR3 size: 17 residues. CDR3 protein: CASSLKWGGTGVHEQFL. Written as DNA, the CDR3 is TGTGCCAGCAGTTTGAAGTGGGGGGGGACAGGGGTCCATGAGCAGTTCTTA.

This clonotype was observed at least ten times. The chain uses TRBV12-3 or TRBV12-4 and TRBJ1-1; D unclear. The CDR3 loop spans 14 amino acids. Trimming pared 3 bases from V and 3 bases from J, leaving 11 bases between. CDR3 DNA: TGTGCCAGCAGTTTTTGGGGTTCGGACACTGAAGCTTTCTTT. Protein sequence: CASSFWGSDTEAFF.

This clonotype was seen repeatedly, ten times or more. This chain joins TRBV6-2 or TRBV6-3 and TRBJ2-1; TRBD2 is a possible D gene (5 bases). V dropped 2 bases and J dropped 4 bases, with 6 bases sitting between them. The V gene's germline CDR1 is MNHEY and CDR2 SVGEGT. This CDR3 spans 13 amino acids. This chain's CDR3 is CASSYERYNEQFF. CDR3 nucleotide sequence: TGTGCCAGCAGTTACGAGCGGTACAATGAGCAGTTCTTC.

At least ten counts were recorded for this clonotype. This chain connects TRBV24-1 to TRBJ1-5, with 7 nucleotides matching TRBD1. J was trimmed by 5 bases and V by 4 bases; bases with no gene match: 13. There are 17 residues in the CDR3. From germline, CDR1 is KGHDR and CDR2 SFDVKD. The CDR3 spells CATSDSTSGQVYQPQHF. The DNA of the CDR3 is TGTGCCACCAGTGACTCCACCTCTGGACAGGTGTATCAGCCCCAGCATTTT.

The sample holds many counts of this clonotype. The J gene is TRBJ1-5, the V gene TRBV27; D uncertain. From germline, CDR1 is MNHEY and CDR2 SMNVEV (reference sequence). CDR3 length equals 17 residues. V lost 1 base and J lost 3, with 16 bases in between. CDR3 amino acids: CASSLFGDNSLNQPQHF. DNA for the CDR3: TGTGCCAGCAGTTTATTCGGAGACAACTCCCTCAATCAGCCCCAGCATTTT.

This clonotype was recorded a few times. The V call is TRBV4-3, the J call TRBJ2-3, with 16 bases fitting TRBD2. The V and J ends lost 0 bases and 3 bases, in that order; junction bases with no gene match: 9. CDR1 and CDR2 (germline): LGHNA, YSLEER. This CDR3 comprises 20 residues. The CDR3, as DNA: TGCGCCAGCAGCCAAGACCCGGGACTAGCGGGAGGGCCGATAACAGATACGCAGTATTTT. Translated: CASSQDPGLAGGPITDTQYF.

This clonotype appeared many times. This chain uses TRBV29-1 with TRBJ2-1; D possibly corresponds to TRBD1 (6 bases). The germline V gene has CDR1 SQVTM and CDR2 ANQGSEA. The CDR3 contains 14 residues. The V gene lost 8 bases and the J gene lost 0 bases, with 14 bases spanning the gap. CDR3 protein: CSLGTGSSYNEQFF. For the CDR3, the DNA is TGCAGCTTGGGCACAGGGAGCTCCTACAATGAGCAGTTCTTC.

This clonotype was observed a handful of times. V usage is TRBV6-5 and J usage is TRBJ2-7; D unclear. The germline V gene has CDR1 MNHEY and CDR2 SVGAGI. The germline V and J ends were trimmed by 3 bases and 0 bases, with 9 bases remaining between them. The CDR3 has 14 amino acids. CDR3 sequence: CASSYVGFSYEQYV. Here the CDR3 DNA reads TGTGCCAGCAGTTATGTGGGCTTCTCCTACGAGCAGTACGTC.

This clonotype turned up a few times. The CDR3 region has the DNA TGTGCCAGCAGTACCGGGCCCCAGACGAACACTGAAGCTTTCTTT. Translation gives CASSTGPQTNTEAFF. The V gene is TRBV28, the J gene TRBJ1-1; D is unclear. The CDR3 runs 15 residues. V was cut by 5 bases and J by 1 base, with 14 bases left in between. The germline CDR1 and CDR2 sequences are MDHEN and SYDVKM.

This clonotype was picked up many times. V is TRBV3-1 and J is TRBJ1-2; tentatively, D is TRBD1 (5 bases). V lost 0 bases and J lost 4, with 18 bases in between. This CDR3 is built from 17 residues. Germline values: CDR1 LGHDT, CDR2 YNNKEL (reference sequence). CDR3 in amino acids: CASSQDWRGPRGYGYTF. CDR3 DNA: TGTGCCAGCAGCCAAGATTGGCGGGGCCCTAGGGGCTATGGCTACACCTTC.

This clonotype was recorded at least ten times. J is TRBJ1-1 and V is TRBV6-1, with TRBD1 identical over 7 bases. The germline CDR1 and CDR2 sequences are MNHNS and SASEGT. The CDR3 has 16 residues. The V gene end was trimmed by 4 bases and the J gene end by 1 base; junction bases not matched to a gene: 9. The CDR3 coding sequence is TGTGCCAGCAGTGGAATCCTGACAGGGTGGAACACTGAAGCTTTCTTT. As protein: CASSGILTGWNTEAFF.

This clonotype was observed many times. J is TRBJ2-1 and V is TRBV24-1, with D possibly TRBD2 on 5 matching bases. Between the trimmed V and J ends, which lost 4 bases and 9 bases, there was a span of 12 bases. This CDR3 has 13 amino acids. The germline CDR1 and CDR2 sequences are KGHDR and SFDVKD. Written as DNA, the CDR3 is TGTGCCACCAGTGACTTGGACCGGGGTGAGCAGTTCTTC. It specifies CATSDLDRGEQFF.

This clonotype was observed at least ten times. This chain connects TRBV7-8 to TRBJ2-1, with D maybe TRBD2 (5 bases). There are 14 residues in the CDR3. Germline-derived CDR1 and CDR2 are SGHVS and FQNEAQ. V was cut by 0 bases and J by 12 bases, with 15 bases left in between. The CDR3: CASSLAIWGVVQFF. CDR3 DNA: TGTGCCAGCAGCTTAGCGATCTGGGGAGTTGTGCAGTTCTTC.

This clonotype has at least ten counts. V usage is TRBV28 and J usage is TRBJ2-7, with D tentatively TRBD1 (6 bases). Germline V gene sequence: CDR1 MDHEN, CDR2 SYDVKM. Trimming pared 8 bases from V and 0 bases from J, leaving 11 bases between. The CDR3 sequence is 13 residues long. The CDR3 region has the DNA TGTGCCAGCGGAGACAGGAGCTCCTACGAGCAGTACTTC. Protein: CASGDRSSYEQYF.

This clonotype was detected ten times or more. The rearrangement joins TRBV5-1 to TRBJ1-1; 7 nucleotides line up with TRBD1. The CDR3 spans 12 residues. Trimming removed 3 bases from V and 13 bases from J; junction bases left unmatched: 9. Germline V lookup: CDR1 SGHRS, CDR2 YFSETQ. CDR3 DNA: TGCGCCAGCAGCTGGGACAGTTCTGGGGGTTTCTTT. Translated, it gives CASSWDSSGGFF.

This clonotype was counted only a few times. V and J are TRBV5-1 and TRBJ2-3, with 9 positions matching TRBD2. CDR1 SGHRS and CDR2 YFSETQ come from the germline V gene. The CDR3 is 16 amino acids. Unmatched junction bases numbered 8, after V lost 0 bases and J lost 6 bases. The CDR3 reads CASSLAGGLAVDTQYF. The CDR3 nucleotides are TGCGCCAGCAGCTTGGCCGGGGGACTAGCCGTGGATACGCAGTATTTT.

This clonotype was seen more than once but under ten times. The chain links TRBV28 to TRBJ1-1; D is possibly TRBD1 (5 bases). V was cut by 2 bases and J by 5 bases, with 12 bases left in between. The CDR3 is made up of 14 amino acids. Germline V lookup: CDR1 MDHEN, CDR2 SYDVKM. The CDR3 DNA is TGTGCCAGCAGTTTAGGCAGGGTGGGTACTGAAGCTTTCTTT. Translation gives CASSLGRVGTEAFF.

This clonotype was counted ten times or more. The V gene is TRBV27, the J gene TRBJ2-1; 14 bases fit TRBD2. This CDR3 comprises 15 residues. Germline V gene data show CDR1 as MNHEY and CDR2 as SMNVEV (reference sequence). The J segment lost 9 bases and the V segment lost 4 bases, leaving 5 bases of the junction unmatched. The CDR3 spells CASSSLTSGRGEQFF. The CDR3 nucleotides read TGTGCCAGCAGTTCCCTGACTAGCGGGAGGGGTGAGCAGTTCTTC.

Only a few counts were recorded for this clonotype. The chain links TRBV18 to TRBJ2-4, with D maybe TRBD1 (8 bases). Trimming pared 1 base from V and 3 bases from J, leaving 22 bases between. The germline CDR1 and CDR2 sequences are KGHSH and LQKENI. The CDR3 totals 19 residues. CDR3 bases: TGTGCCAGCTCACCACAGGGACAGGTGCGGGAGTTTGGCAAAAACATTCAGTACTTC. It translates to CASSPQGQVREFGKNIQYF.

This clonotype was detected ten times or more. The gene calls are TRBV6-1 and TRBJ2-1; D is unclear. The CDR3 is 14 residues long. Germline V gene data show CDR1 as MNHNS and CDR2 as SASEGT. Trimming took off 4 bases at V and 4 bases at J, with 11 bases between the two ends. The CDR3 reads CASSALSGYNEQFF. The CDR3 coding sequence is TGTGCCAGCAGTGCTTTGAGTGGTTACAATGAGCAGTTCTTC.

This clonotype was seen many times. J is TRBJ2-2 and V is TRBV28; TRBD1 matches 7 bases. The CDR3 length is 16 residues. Germline V lookup: CDR1 MDHEN, CDR2 SYDVKM. J gave up 6 bases and V 3 bases, and 10 bases lay outside the gene matches. CDR3 DNA sequence: TGTGCCAGCAGTTTCTTTGGGACAGTTAAAGCCGGGGAGCTGTTTTTT. It codes for CASSFFGTVKAGELFF. Filled out from reference TRBV28 and TRBJ2-2, the complete variable domain reads DVKVTQSSRYLVKRTGEKVFLECVQDMDHENMFWYRQDPGLGLRLIYFSYDVKMKEKGDIPEGYSVSREKKERFSLILESASTNQTSMYLCASSFFGTVKAGELFFGEGSRLTVL.

This clonotype has a handful of counts. The chain links TRBV19 to TRBJ2-7, with D possibly being TRBD2 (5 bases). In germline, CDR1 is LNHDA, CDR2 SQIVND (reference sequence). The CDR3 has 13 amino acids. The V end lost 5 bases, the J end lost 3 bases, and 11 bases lay between the germline ends. CDR3 sequence: CASSYDGNYEQYF. DNA of the CDR3: TGTGCCAGTAGTTACGACGGGAACTACGAGCAGTACTTC.